This T cell receptor beta chain comes out of a study of PD-1 blockade in classical Hodgkin lymphoma (TCRdb year 2020). Describing the broader study: Nivolumab dosing was 3 mg/kg intravenously every 2 weeks, continuing until either disease progression or unacceptable toxicity. To define a peripheral blood immune signature of response to PD-1 blockade in classical Hodgkin lymphoma, the study combined TCR beta sequencing with CyTOF.

The sample's time point, from its label and the paper: cycle 4 day 1 (C4D1), after more than 5 weeks of nivolumab. All trial patients had relapsed after autologous stem cell transplantation, with cohorts A, B and C differing in prior brentuximab vedotin exposure. The trial cohort was composed of roughly 60 patients with relapsed/refractory classical Hodgkin lymphoma, for whom complete response, partial response or progressive disease was recorded as best overall response. Trial patients were treated with single-agent nivolumab in the multi-cohort phase II CheckMate 205 trial. An independent review committee assessed best overall response by applying the 2007 International Working Group response criteria. Trial PBMCs were obtained immediately prior to nivolumab initiation (C1D1) and on therapy at cycle 2 day 1 and cycle 4 day 1. Peripheral blood was collected in 8 mL Vacutainer Cell Preparation Tubes, from which PBMCs were isolated by centrifugation and then cryopreserved.

Broad study findings and their caveats: A significant rise by C4D1 was seen in CD4+ but not CD8+ TCR diversity (p=0.0027 vs p=0.16), with the rise being most apparent in complete responders (p=0.02). Trial patients achieving complete response had baseline diversity similar to newly diagnosed patients, whereas partial responders and progressors had significantly lower diversity. The study was restricted to a single clinical trial cohort, and the causes of repertoire differences, possibly disease activity or prior therapy, were left undefined. Patients starting nivolumab less than 1 year after ASCT had lower diversity and were excluded from later analyses to avoid confounding by immune reconstitution. Baseline TCR diversity was reported as lower in newly diagnosed patients than in healthy donors, and lower still in relapsed/refractory patients.

From the cysteine through the phenylalanine, the CDR3 covers 13 amino acids. The entry retains the CDR3 DNA only, 39 bases that are in frame from base 1. Taken from the germline V gene, the CDR1 and CDR2 loops are SNHLY and FYNNEI. The germline V end is reduced by 7 bases and the J end by 6 bases; junction bases left unmatched: 7. On this clone: What this receptor recognizes is not known. The input lacks base qualities; no much larger clone sits a single base away.

The Qiagen DNeasy kit was used to extract genomic DNA from unsorted PBMCs and from the negatively selected CD4+ and CD8+ fractions. TCR beta CDR3 regions were subjected to amplification by immunoSEQ multiplex PCR with primers that anneal to V and J segments. A synthetic immune receptor repertoire was used to minimize amplification bias, and remaining bias was computationally removed after sequencing. Per the original workflow: Repertoire diversity was quantified as the Shannon entropy index using custom Python scripts. The unsorted, CD4+ and CD8+ repertoires were each analyzed separately, with the exception of combined analyses, where CD4+ and CD8+ sequences were merged in silico. A clone was considered expanded if an increase in frequency of at least 2-fold after treatment relative to C1D1 was found, and a pseudocount of 0.5 was applied to clones undetected at baseline. Clones with 0 or 1 copy at C1D1 were defined as singleton clones, while clones with 2 or more copies were defined as non-singleton clones. Clones expanded in unsorted samples were labelled as CD4+, CD8+ or unknown by matching protein sequences in sorted samples from the same patient. Wilcoxon tests were applied to paired samples to test diversity changes from C1D1 to C4D1. Not all clones reach the TCRdb copy of this immuneACCESS table, which keeps in-frame sequences only. Checked studies attribute under half of the gap to unresolved V genes and leave the rest unexplained. From that table come the V and J calls and clone size; the DNA was used to work out D and trimming. The sample has around 60,000 clones on record, roughly nine tenths of them singletons. About 8% of the sample lies in the top ten.

The sequenced sample was peripheral blood mononuclear cells (PBMCs), obtained before the fourth cycle of nivolumab. The clonotype comes from a human donor with classical Hodgkin lymphoma. The chain is made from TRBV2 and TRBJ2-3, with TRBD2 matching 7 junction bases. For the CDR3, the sequence is CASIGREGDTQYF. DNA sequence: TGTGCCAGCATTGGCAGGGAGGGTGATACGCAGTATTTT.